The entry below describes one T cell receptor beta chain. Its antigen is not known. Relative to the germline gene, one junction end is altered; a read error may explain this. Co-extraction yielded RNA and DNA from roughly 21-30 mg of unsorted bulk tissue. All patients had surgically resected primary liver carcinoma. CDR1 SQVTM and CDR2 ANQGSEA come from the germline V gene. The length of the CDR3 is 12 residues. This record comes from a study of tumor-infiltrating lymphocytes in primary liver carcinoma. Notes on the study in general: Researchers found tumor-adjacent and tumor-blood pairs overlapped less than tumor region pairs. Relative to blood, tumors carried a significantly larger fraction of the repertoire in their top 250 clones (p = 0.039).

cDNA specific to TCR beta was made from 500 ng of total RNA, with a constant-region primer employed for priming. Three nested multiplex PCR rounds, a slightly modified ARM-PCR, produced the libraries for TCR beta. TRBV1-TRBV30 forward primers paired with a C-beta reverse primer were used in the first two PCR rounds, which ran approximately 10 cycles each. TCRdb fed the multiplex PCR reads into MiXCR, producing one record per CDR3 protein. The data contain 80,000 or so distinct CDR3 sequences, 69% of them singletons. Specimen: tumor-adjacent normal liver tissue. The chain is built from TRBV29-1 and TRBJ2-1; D is possibly TRBD1 (6 bases). The sequence was collected from a man aged 40-49 years with primary liver carcinoma and hepatitis B virus infection. Here the CDR3 DNA reads TGCAGCGCCCGTCCAAGGGGGAATGAGCACTTCTTC. Its translation is CSARPRGNEHFF.